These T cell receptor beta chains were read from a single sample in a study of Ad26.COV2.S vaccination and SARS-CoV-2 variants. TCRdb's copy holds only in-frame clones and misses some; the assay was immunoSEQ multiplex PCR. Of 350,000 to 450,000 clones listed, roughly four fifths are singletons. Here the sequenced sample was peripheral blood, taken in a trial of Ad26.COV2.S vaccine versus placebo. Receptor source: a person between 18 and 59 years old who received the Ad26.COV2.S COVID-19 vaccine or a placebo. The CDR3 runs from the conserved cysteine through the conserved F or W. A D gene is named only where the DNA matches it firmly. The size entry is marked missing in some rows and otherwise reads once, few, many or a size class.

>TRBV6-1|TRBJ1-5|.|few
CASSKGSGSLGNQPQHF
TGTGCCAGCAGTAAAGGGAGCGGGAGCCTGGGCAATCAGCCCCAGCATTTT
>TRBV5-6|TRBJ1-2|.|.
CASSPTPNYGYTF
TGTGCCAGCAGTCCGACACCTAACTATGGCTACACCTTC
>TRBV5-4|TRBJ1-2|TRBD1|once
CASSWRTGINYGYTF
TGTGCCAGCAGCTGGCGGACAGGGATAAACTATGGCTACACCTTC
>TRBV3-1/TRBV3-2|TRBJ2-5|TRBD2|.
CASSPRTSGLRQETQYF
TGTGCCAGCAGCCCCAGGACTAGCGGACTACGTCAAGAGACCCAGTACTTC
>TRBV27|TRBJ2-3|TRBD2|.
CASSSGWTSADTQYF
TGTGCCAGCAGTAGCGGGTGGACTAGCGCGGATACGCAGTATTTT
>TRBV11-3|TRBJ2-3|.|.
CASSFDRGGSADTQYF
TGTGCCAGCAGCTTCGACAGGGGCGGGAGTGCAGATACGCAGTATTTT
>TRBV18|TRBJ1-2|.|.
CASSPPSQGSNYGYTF
TGTGCCAGCTCACCACCAAGCCAGGGTAGTAACTATGGCTACACCTTC
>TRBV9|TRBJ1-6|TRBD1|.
CASSPNRGSSYNSPLHF
TGTGCCAGCAGCCCAAACAGGGGTTCCTCCTATAATTCACCCCTCCACTTT
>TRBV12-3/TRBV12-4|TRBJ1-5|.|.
CASSFVDNQPQHF
TGTGCCAGCAGTTTTGTTGACAATCAGCCCCAGCATTTT
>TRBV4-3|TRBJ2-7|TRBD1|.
CASSQNRGRGHEQYF
TGCGCCAGCAGCCAAAACAGGGGAAGGGGCCACGAGCAGTACTTC
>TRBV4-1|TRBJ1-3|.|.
CASSQEGRNSGNTIYF
TGCGCCAGCAGCCAAGAGGGCCGAAACTCTGGAAACACCATATATTTT
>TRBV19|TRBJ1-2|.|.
CASSIGQGSYGYTF
TGTGCCAGTAGTATAGGTCAGGGGAGCTATGGCTACACCTTC
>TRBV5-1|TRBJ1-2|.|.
CASHGGPNGYTF
TGCGCCAGCCACGGGGGACCCAATGGCTACACCTTC
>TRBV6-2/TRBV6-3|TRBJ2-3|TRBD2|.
CASSYSLGLVVDTQYF
TGTGCCAGCAGTTACTCCCTCGGACTAGTAGTAGATACGCAGTATTTT
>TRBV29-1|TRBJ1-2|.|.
CSVGTQGWLNYGYTF
TGCAGCGTTGGGACACAGGGATGGCTAAACTATGGCTACACCTTC
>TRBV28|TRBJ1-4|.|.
CASSPPGTVVREKLFF
TGTGCCAGCAGTCCCCCCGGGACGGTGGTTCGTGAAAAACTGTTTTTT
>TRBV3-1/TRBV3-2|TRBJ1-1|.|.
CASSRQDSYTEAFF
TGTGCCAGCAGCCGCCAAGACAGTTACACTGAAGCTTTCTTT
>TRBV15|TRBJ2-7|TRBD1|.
CATSPLGTGAYEQYF
TGTGCCACCAGCCCCTTGGGGACAGGGGCCTACGAGCAGTACTTC
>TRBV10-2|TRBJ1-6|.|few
CASSRQTLSMDSPLHF
TGCGCCAGTAGCAGGCAGACGTTAAGTATGGATTCACCCCTCCACTTT
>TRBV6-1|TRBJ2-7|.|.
CASSERQAYEQYF
TGTGCCAGCAGTGAGCGGCAGGCCTACGAGCAGTACTTC
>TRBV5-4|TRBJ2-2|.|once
CASRLLGTGELFF
TGTGCCAGCAGACTTCTAGGCACCGGGGAGCTGTTTTTT
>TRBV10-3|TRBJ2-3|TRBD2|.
CAIREGREITDTQYF
TGTGCCATCAGAGAGGGGCGGGAGATCACAGATACGCAGTATTTT
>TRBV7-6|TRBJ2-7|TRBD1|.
CASSRRQGAKEQYF
TGTGCCAGCAGCCGACGACAGGGGGCGAAAGAGCAGTACTTC
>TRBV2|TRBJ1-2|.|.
CASSPQGHGYTF
TGTGCCAGCAGTCCGCAGGGCCATGGCTACACCTTC
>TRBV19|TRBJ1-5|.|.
CASSSYRAAVYQPQHF
TGTGCCAGTAGTTCCTACCGGGCCGCGGTTTATCAGCCCCAGCATTTT
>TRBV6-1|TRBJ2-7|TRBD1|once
CASSEGGTGGHEQYF
TGTGCCAGCAGTGAAGGCGGGACAGGGGGCCACGAGCAGTACTTC
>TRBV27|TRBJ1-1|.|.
CASSLSFGSEAFF
TGTGCCAGCAGTTTATCGTTCGGCAGCGAAGCTTTCTTT